This TCR beta chain derives from a study of molecular identifiers for immune sequencing clone quantification. TCRdb called the PCR reads again in MiXCR, with one record for every CDR3 protein. The sample yields about 67,000 distinct CDR3 sequences, less than 20% seen once. Germline V gene sequence: CDR1 MGHRA, CDR2 YSYEKL. The V end lost 5 bases, the J end lost 3 bases, and 11 bases lay between the germline ends. The CDR3 has 13 residues. When naive CD8 T cells were sorted, they were gated as CD8+CD4-CCR7+CD45RA+. Study-wide points: Sizes of highly expanded clones could be underestimated through identical TCRs sharing a barcode.

This clonotype was counted many times. The antigen is not known. The sequence was collected from a human donor in good health. Some libraries in this study had Jurkat cell RNA spiked in. Sequenced: naive CD8+ T cells from blood, with Jurkat cell RNA spiked in. Subset: FACS-sorted CD8+CD4-CCR7+CD45RA+ naive T cells. The chain couples TRBV4-1 to TRBJ2-7, with D uncertain. The CDR3 here is CASSRVPNYEQYF. The CDR3 nucleotides are TGCGCCAGCAGCAGGGTCCCTAACTACGAGCAGTACTTC.